One and the same sample provided the 27 T cell receptor beta chains below, sequenced in a study of shared clonotypes between healthy human individuals. Only in-frame clones appear in the TCRdb table, and some are missing; sequencing was by immunoSEQ multiplex PCR. The sample has roughly 2.5 million clones; approximately 92% are singletons. The sample taken for sequencing was naive CD4+ T cells sorted from blood. Subset noted: CD45RA+ positively selected. The receptors come from a man aged 18 to 30 in good health.

The V gene is TRBV1, the J gene TRBJ1-1. TRBV1 corresponds to a pseudogene. The CDR3 length is 12 residues. CDR3 region: CTSRVKHPEAFF. The CDR3 coding sequence is TGCACCAGCCGCGTCAAGCATCCTGAAGCTTTCTTT.

V usage is TRBV5-1 and J usage is TRBJ1-5; perhaps TRBD1 as D (5 bases). CDR3 length equals 16 residues. The germline V gene has CDR1 SGHRS and CDR2 YFSETQ. V was pared by 4 bases and J by 0 bases, with 14 bases between. The CDR3 is CASSPGHSNSNQPQHF. Written as DNA, the CDR3 is TGCGCCAGCAGCCCCGGACATAGTAATAGCAATCAGCCCCAGCATTTT.

Only a few counts were recorded for this clone. J is TRBJ1-4 and V is TRBV18; D remains ambiguous. The CDR3 runs to 13 residues. The V gene lost 3 bases and the J gene lost 5 bases, with 7 bases spanning the gap. Germline CDR1 KGHSH, CDR2 LQKENI. As DNA, the CDR3 is TGTGCCAGCTCACCCGGGGAGAATGAAAAACTGTTTTTT. It encodes CASSPGENEKLFF.

The J gene is TRBJ2-2, the V gene TRBV30; D remains ambiguous. V was clipped by 0 bases and J by 2 bases, with 22 bases between them. The CDR3 sequence is 19 residues long. Germline V gives CDR1 GTSNPN, CDR2 SVGIG (reference sequence). The CDR3 DNA sequence: TGTGCCTGGAGTGTCGTCCGGGTATTCCCGCCTGAAAACACCGGGGAGCTGTTTTTT. It is translated as CAWSVVRVFPPENTGELFF.

V is TRBV5-8 and J is TRBJ2-2, with D hard to call. CDR3 length: 12 residues. CDR1 SGHTS and CDR2 YDEGEE come from the germline V gene. Between the trimmed V and J ends, which lost 4 bases and 8 bases, there was a span of 9 bases. As DNA, the CDR3 is TGTGCCAGCAGCCCCCTCGGGGGGGAGCTGTTTTTT. Translating gives CASSPLGGELFF.

The V call is TRBV19, the J call TRBJ2-1; D may match TRBD1 or TRBD2 (5 bases each). CDR1 and CDR2 (germline): LNHDA, SQIVND (reference sequence). The V end was cut by 9 bases, the J end by 7 bases, with 19 bases between. The CDR3 runs to 14 residues. The DNA for the CDR3 is TGTGCCAGCAGGGCAGGGAGCAAAAGTAATGAGCAGTTCTTC. Protein sequence: CASRAGSKSNEQFF.

J is TRBJ2-7 and V is TRBV6-1; possible D gene TRBD1, 6 bases. V shed 7 bases and J shed 0 bases, with 13 bases lying between them. Per the germline V gene, CDR1 is MNHNS and CDR2 is SASEGT. This CDR3 contains 14 residues. DNA of the CDR3: TGTGCCAGCAACTTACGGGACAACTCCTACGAGCAGTACTTC. This sequence encodes CASNLRDNSYEQYF.

This chain uses TRBV6-1 with TRBJ2-1; possibly TRBD2 for D (5 bases). V was cut by 2 bases and J by 5 bases, with 16 bases left in between. This CDR3 has 16 amino acids. Germline CDR1 and CDR2: MNHNS and SASEGT. CDR3 in DNA: TGTGCCAGCAGTGAAATTATGAGGGCAGTTAACAATGAGCAGTTCTTC. Translating gives CASSEIMRAVNNEQFF.

The chain employs TRBV19 and TRBJ2-7; 8 nucleotides agree with TRBD1. Germline-derived CDR1 and CDR2 are LNHDA and SQIVND (reference sequence). The CDR3 contains 13 residues. The trim removed 5 bases at V and 2 bases at J, leaving 2 bases unmatched. CDR3 bases: TGTGCCAGTAGTTCGGACAGGGCCTACGAGCAGTACTTC. Translating gives CASSSDRAYEQYF.

The chain is built from TRBV11-2 and TRBJ2-3; 15 nucleotides agree with TRBD2. CDR1 SGHAT and CDR2 FQNNGV come from the germline V gene. The CDR3 has 16 residues. After removal of 8 bases from V and 4 bases from J, the junction contained 7 bases not matched to a gene. The CDR3 DNA reads as TGTGCCAGCGGACTAGCGGGAGGGAAATCTTCAGATACGCAGTATTTT. Its translation is CASGLAGGKSSDTQYF.

This rearrangement joins TRBV4-3 to TRBJ2-3; D gene unclear. The V and J ends lost 5 bases and 0 bases respectively, with 6 bases between them. The CDR3 totals 13 residues. Per the germline V gene, CDR1 is LGHNA and CDR2 is YSLEER. Here the CDR3 DNA reads TGCGCCAGCAGCATCACTAGCACAGATACGCAGTATTTT. Its protein product is CASSITSTDTQYF.

The V and J genes are TRBV10-1 and TRBJ2-7; possible D gene TRBD2, 6 bases. The CDR3 covers 13 residues. Per the germline V gene, CDR1 is WNHNN and CDR2 is SYGVQD (reference sequence). The V and J ends lost 6 bases and 9 bases respectively, with 18 bases between them. For the CDR3, the DNA is TGCGCCAGCAGCCACCTAGCGTCAACGGGGCAGTACTTC. Its translation: CASSHLASTGQYF.

CDR3 nucleotide sequence: TGCGCCAGCAGCTCGGGACAAGGCCTAGAGGATGGCTACACCTTC. Translated, it gives CASSSGQGLEDGYTF. The chain recombines TRBV5-1 with TRBJ1-2, with D possibly matching TRBD1 (6 bases). The CDR3 extends over 15 amino acids. V was trimmed by 3 bases and J by 6 bases, leaving 18 bases between them. Per germline, CDR1 SGHRS and CDR2 YFSETQ.

The chain employs TRBV25-1 and TRBJ1-1, with 8 bases that match TRBD1. Germline-derived CDR1 and CDR2 are MGHDK and SYGVNS. CDR3 length: 13 residues. The V segment lost 5 bases and the J segment 5 bases; nucleotides outside the gene matches: 4. In nucleotides, the CDR3 is TGTGCCAGCAGTCAGGGGGCGAGGACTGAAGCTTTCTTT. It encodes CASSQGARTEAFF.

The rearrangement uses TRBV6-1 and TRBJ1-5; 7 bases align to TRBD1. The CDR3 has 16 residues. CDR1 is MNHNS and CDR2 is SASEGT in the germline V gene. With 4 bases clipped from V and 6 bases from J, the junction kept 12 bases outside the gene matches. The chain's CDR3 is CASSARGGRNVQPQHF. CDR3 bases: TGTGCCAGCAGTGCCAGGGGGGGGCGCAATGTTCAGCCCCAGCATTTT.

This clone was detected once. This chain uses TRBV18 with TRBJ2-4; no firm D call. The germline V gene has CDR1 KGHSH and CDR2 LQKENI. V lost 2 bases to trimming and J lost 6 bases, with 11 bases between them. The CDR3 has 14 residues. This CDR3 is CASSPAQVGNIQYF. For the CDR3, the DNA is TGTGCCAGCTCACCAGCGCAGGTCGGAAACATTCAGTACTTC.

The J gene is TRBJ1-6, the V gene TRBV18; maybe TRBD1 (5 bases). The length of the CDR3 is 14 residues. Germline V gene sequence: CDR1 KGHSH, CDR2 LQKENI. V lost 3 bases and J 9 bases, leaving 12 bases between the germline ends. This CDR3 reads CASSPQEGSSPLHF. The CDR3 DNA reads as TGTGCCAGCTCACCTCAGGAGGGGAGTTCACCCCTCCACTTT. The full variable domain, with the rest looked up from reference TRBV18 and TRBJ1-6, is NAGVMQNPRHLVRRRGQEARLRCSPMKGHSHVYWYRQLPEEGLKFMVYLQKENIIDESGMPKERFSAEFPKEGPSILRIQQVVRGDSAAYFCASSPQEGSSPLHFGNGTRLTVT.

The chain links TRBV6-4 to TRBJ2-1, with D possibly called TRBD1 or TRBD2 (5 bases each). V was cut by 5 bases and J by 6 bases, with 11 bases left in between. Per the germline V gene, CDR1 is MRHNA and CDR2 is SNTAGT. The CDR3 is 13 residues long. The CDR3 is CASSNTGRNEQFF. CDR3 nucleotides: TGTGCCAGCAGTAACACGGGACGCAATGAGCAGTTCTTC.

The chain is built from TRBV4-1 and TRBJ2-7, with TRBD1 identical over 7 bases. This CDR3 contains 15 residues. The trim removed 0 bases at V and 6 bases at J, leaving 8 bases unmatched. Looked up from germline, CDR1 is MGHRA and CDR2 is YSYEKL. CDR3 protein: CASSQDKGAPLEQYF. The CDR3 nucleotides read TGCGCCAGCAGCCAAGATAAGGGGGCTCCCCTCGAGCAGTACTTC.

The J gene is TRBJ2-7, the V gene TRBV5-1; 8 bases are shared with TRBD1. V trimming: 0 bases; J trimming: 5 bases; junction bases outside the gene matches: 10. CDR1 and CDR2 (germline): SGHRS, YFSETQ. This CDR3 is 16 amino acids long. The CDR3 DNA sequence: TGCGCCAGCAGCTTGGGAGGACAGGGTTCCACCCACGAGCAGTACTTC. Translated: CASSLGGQGSTHEQYF.

This clone occurred once. J is TRBJ2-1 and V is TRBV5-1, with TRBD1 identical over 8 bases. The CDR3 is 15 residues long. Germline assignment: CDR1 SGHRS and CDR2 YFSETQ. Germline trimming cut 4 bases from V and 8 bases from J; bases unmatched to any gene: 11. The CDR3 protein is CASSPGTGRGYEQFF. In DNA, the CDR3 is TGCGCCAGCAGCCCCGGGACAGGTCGGGGGTATGAGCAGTTCTTC.

This chain uses TRBV15 with TRBJ1-2, with TRBD1 as a possible D gene (5 bases). Trimming removed 5 bases from V and 3 bases from J, with 19 bases in between. Germline assignment: CDR1 LNHNV and CDR2 YYDKDF (reference sequence). The CDR3 consists of 16 residues. The CDR3 coding sequence is TGTGCCACCAGCGTTATCGGGACTCAATTCTACTATGGCTACACCTTC. Amino acid sequence: CATSVIGTQFYYGYTF.

On this clone itself: This specimen includes other DNA sequences encoding the same CDR3. J is TRBJ1-5 and V is TRBV18; 11 positions agree with TRBD1. The CDR3 is made up of 14 amino acids. CDR1 is KGHSH, CDR2 LQKENI, per germline. With 3 bases clipped from V and 6 bases from J, the junction kept 1 base outside the gene matches. The CDR3 sequence is CASSPGTGGQPQHF. Here the CDR3 DNA reads TGTGCCAGCTCACCTGGGACAGGGGGTCAGCCCCAGCATTTT.

The gene calls are TRBV6-5 and TRBJ1-2, with D tentatively TRBD1 (5 bases). Germline CDR1 reads MNHEY; CDR2 reads SVGAGI. This CDR3 is 15 amino acids long. Trimming removed 7 bases from V and 7 bases from J, with 22 bases in between. CDR3 coding DNA: TGTGCCAGCAATAAAGACGGTTTTATGGGGGGTGGCTACACCTTC. It yields the protein CASNKDGFMGGGYTF.

The CDR3 loop reads CASSLGTEANYGYTF. The CDR3, as DNA: TGTGCCAGTAGCTTGGGGACGGAAGCTAACTATGGCTACACCTTC. The rearrangement links TRBV19 to TRBJ1-2, with D perhaps TRBD1 (5 bases). V was shortened by 6 bases and J by 0 bases, with 14 bases between the two germline ends. This CDR3 has 15 residues. Germline loops: CDR1 LNHDA, CDR2 SQIVND (reference sequence).

The rearrangement links TRBV5-4 to TRBJ1-6; possible D gene TRBD1, 5 bases. Per germline, CDR1 SGHNT and CDR2 YYREEE (reference sequence). The CDR3 loop spans 15 amino acids. V was shortened by 1 base and J by 5 bases, with 10 bases between the two germline ends. The CDR3 nucleotides read TGTGCCAGCAGCTTGCTTGGGACCGATAATTCACCCCTCCACTTT. Protein: CASSLLGTDNSPLHF.

The gene calls are TRBV5-1 and TRBJ2-7, with 7 bases lining up with TRBD1. V was pared by 2 bases and J by 3 bases, with 5 bases of the junction left unmatched. The CDR3 spans 14 residues. Per the germline V gene, CDR1 is SGHRS and CDR2 is YFSETQ. The DNA of the CDR3 is TGCGCCAGCAGCTTCGACAGGGTCAACTACGAGCAGTACTTC. Encoded protein: CASSFDRVNYEQYF.